This record covers a single T cell receptor beta chain. Its antigen is still unknown. Base qualities are not recorded, but no much larger clone differs from it by a single base. This sample stems from a study of graft-versus-host responses after intestinal transplantation (dated by TCRdb to the early 2020s). For context, the study as a whole: The transplants that recipients received were multivisceral, liver-intestinal, or isolated intestinal. Of the approximately 25 intestinal transplant recipients enrolled in the cohort, one of whom was a retransplant, a few patients without pretransplant specimens were excluded. Bulk TCR-beta CDR3 sequencing was used to track graft-versus-host and host-versus-graft alloreactive T cell clones in the graft, circulation and bone marrow after intestinal transplantation. Alloreactive clones were identified by sequencing pre-transplant mixed lymphocyte reaction products and comparing these products with unstimulated pre-transplant donor and recipient T cells. All recipients received anti-thymocyte globulin induction followed by maintenance tacrolimus and steroids for roughly three years. Instead of going to the commercial service, samples from three later patients were sequenced in-house on an Illumina MiSeq and processed with MiXCR. A peak of at least 4% donor T cells among recipient peripheral blood mononuclear cells was the definition used for donor T cell macrochimerism. General findings and caveats noted by the study authors: Conclusions were limited by the relatively low number and heterogeneity of intestinal transplant patients. Patients with donor T cell macrochimerism had high GvH to HvG T cell clonal ratios in their allografts. Early after transplant, peak levels of circulating GvH clones were found to be associated with declines in HvG clones. GvH clones were detected in recipient bone marrow, and some of these GvH clones were observed earlier in ileal mucosa or blood, consistent with an intestinal mucosal origin.

Dithiothreitol, EDTA incubations and collagenase D digestion were used to isolate intraepithelial and lamina propria lymphocytes from graft specimens. Serial intestinal graft biopsy specimens collected up to 600 days after transplant underwent bulk TCR-beta sequencing. Preparation of the library involved the immunoSEQ multiplex PCR assay. Adaptive Biotechnologies carried out high-throughput TCR-beta CDR3 sequencing of genomic DNA for most patients. Regarding the original processing steps: Adaptive's ImmunoSEQ software was the source of the TCR sequencing data for about 18 patients, while a few other patients were processed with MiXCR and VDJtools. CDR3 nucleotide sequences shared by donor and recipient were removed because the origin of these sequences could not be assigned. Alloreactive clones required at least 2-fold expansion over unstimulated cells and minimum CFSE-low frequency of 0.002% (template counts) or 0.001% (read counts). Mappable clones were those detected in sequenced pre-transplant spleen, lymph node, or MLR CFSE-low populations of the donor or recipient. Cumulative frequency of alloreactive clones was calculated as a percentage of all sequences weighted by copy number. The source is immuneACCESS, and TCRdb retained only in-frame sequences with V and J called. Part of the clones is not carried over; for the studies checked, unresolved V genes explain less than half of this, and the remainder is unexplained. The DNA gave D and trimming, while V, J and clone size come from that table. The sample records 11,000 to 15,000 clones, 77% of which are singletons. The ten largest clones capture just under 4% of the sample.

V and J are truncated by 6 bases and 5 bases respectively, leaving an intervening sequence of 17 bases. CDR1 SGHRS and CDR2 YFSETQ are derived from the germline V gene. The CDR3 runs 14 residues from the cysteine to the phenylalanine. The only DNA kept is the CDR3, 42 bases in frame from the first base. This TCR was recovered from a human patient who received an intestinal transplant, so some T cells may come from the graft donor. This specimen consisted of ileum tissue, obtained 27 days after intestinal transplant. The chain is encoded by TRBV5-1 joined to TRBJ1-1; D gene: possibly TRBD1, on 5 matching bases. The encoded CDR3 is CASNQGVIGTEAFF. The bases read TGCGCCAGCAACCAAGGGGTAATAGGGACTGAAGCTTTCTTT.